This T cell receptor (beta chain) appears in the sequencing data of a study of shared clonotypes between healthy human individuals. About the research overall: Three plates were used per donor for CD4 naive, three for CD4 memory, two for CD8 naive and one for CD8 memory.

TCRdb's copy holds only in-frame clones and misses some; the assay was immunoSEQ multiplex PCR. The sample includes roughly 1,100,000 clones, approximately 72% seen only once; the top ten take about 1.4%. Between the trimmed V and J ends, which lost 7 bases and 4 bases, there was a span of 7 bases. The CDR3 is 11 residues long. Per germline, CDR1 MDHEN and CDR2 SYDVKM. J is TRBJ1-2 and V is TRBV28; D uncertain. The source material was memory CD4+ T cells sorted from blood. The subset here: CD45RA-negative fraction. The TCR was taken from a young man in good health. CDR3 in amino acids: CASTEGYGYTF. The CDR3 coding sequence is TGTGCCAGCACGGAGGGCTATGGCTACACCTTC.